Below, 7 T cell receptor beta chains from the same sample are listed, as sequenced in a study of naive and memory T cell subsets. Study-wide points: A few larger clonotypes appeared in naive repertoires, especially CD8, possibly memory cells re-expressing CD45RA.

These receptors have no known antigen. Two oligonucleotides, mixed equimolar, formed the beta constant-region primer covering TRBC1 and TRBC2. Ligated cDNA was amplified by four rounds of PCR with nested alpha and beta constant-region primers and SP2. TCRdb reprocessed the UMI-ligation and nested PCR reads with MiXCR, giving one entry per CDR3 protein. The sample lists roughly 150,000 distinct CDR3 sequences, under 25% seen once, with approximately 0.63% in the top ten. Sequencing was carried out using naive CD8+ T cells from blood. All receptors come from a human donor in good health.

This clonotype was seen a handful of times. The chain joins TRBV13 to TRBJ2-1; D unresolved. The CDR3 has 13 residues. V lost 1 base and J lost 7, with 8 bases in between. The germline gives CDR1 PRHDT, CDR2 FYEKMQ (reference sequence). This CDR3 is CASSLESENEQFF. Here the CDR3 DNA reads TGTGCCAGCAGCTTAGAAAGTGAAAATGAGCAGTTCTTC.

CDR3 loop: CASSHEVVGEQYF. The CDR3 nucleotides read TGCGCCAGCAGCCACGAGGTGGTCGGGGAGCAGTACTTC. V is TRBV4-1 and J is TRBJ2-7; D remains ambiguous. The CDR3 is made up of 13 amino acids. V lost 3 bases and J 7 bases, leaving 13 bases between the germline ends. The germline V gene has CDR1 MGHRA and CDR2 YSYEKL.

CDR3 sequence (DNA): TGTGCCAGCAGTTACGAGGGAAACGAGCAGTACTTC. Translation: CASSYEGNEQYF. The chain is built from TRBV6-5 and TRBJ2-7; possibly TRBD2 for D (5 bases). CDR3 length: 12 residues. V lost 2 bases, J lost 5 bases, and 7 bases lay in between. Germline CDR1 is MNHEY and CDR2 is SVGAGI.

The chain has TRBV28 and TRBJ1-2; D uncertain. V lost 3 bases to trimming and J lost 2 bases, with 7 bases between them. Germline V CDR1 and CDR2: MDHEN, SYDVKM. The CDR3 has 13 amino acids. The CDR3 is CASSFRMNYGYTF. In DNA, the CDR3 is TGTGCCAGCAGTTTCAGGATGAACTATGGCTACACCTTC.

This clonotype was counted between two and nine times. This chain connects TRBV4-3 to TRBJ2-3; 11 nucleotides align to TRBD2. V lost 4 bases, J lost 3 bases, and 9 bases stayed unmatched. This CDR3 comprises 17 residues. Germline CDR1 is LGHNA and CDR2 is YSLEER. The CDR3 region has the DNA TGCGCCAGCAGCCCCACCCTGGCTAGCGGGAGGACAGATACGCAGTATTTT. As protein: CASSPTLASGRTDTQYF.

This clonotype was observed many times. The chain uses TRBV9 and TRBJ2-2; D possibly uses TRBD1 or TRBD2 (5 bases each). V lost 3 bases, J lost 7 bases, and 10 bases lay in between. The CDR3 has 13 amino acids. CDR1 and CDR2 from the germline V gene are SGDLS and YYNGEE. The CDR3 coding sequence is TGTGCCAGCAGCGGAGGGGCCGGCGGGGAGCTGTTTTTT. Protein product: CASSGGAGGELFF.

In nucleotides, the CDR3 is TGTGCCAGTAGTAGACTAGCGGCCACCTACGAGCAGTACTTC. Residues: CASSRLAATYEQYF. The V gene is TRBV19, the J gene TRBJ2-7, with TRBD2 identical over 9 bases. The CDR3 length is 14 residues. The junction had 3 bases not matched to a gene; V was cut back by 4 bases and J by 2 bases. Per germline, CDR1 LNHDA and CDR2 SQIVND (reference sequence).